The 13 T cell receptor beta chains given below trace back to one sample, sequenced in a study of naive and memory T cell subsets. Study-wide points: Possibly reflecting memory cells re-expressing CD45RA, a few larger clonotypes occurred in naive repertoires, especially CD8.

Two oligonucleotides, mixed equimolar, formed the beta constant-region primer covering TRBC1 and TRBC2. The ligated cDNA underwent four PCR rounds using SP2 and nested alpha and beta constant-region primers. TCRdb itself ran the UMI-ligation and nested PCR reads through MiXCR, one entry per CDR3 protein. The data hold over 90,000 distinct CDR3 sequences, with about 11% observed a single time. Their antigens remain unidentified. Sequenced: naive CD4+ T cells from blood. These receptors came from a human donor in good health.

This clonotype appeared a few times. The V gene is TRBV11-2, the J gene TRBJ2-7; 10 bases are a match to TRBD1. Trimming at V came to 6 bases and at J to 5 bases, leaving 10 bases not matched to a gene. This CDR3 spans 15 amino acids. Germline assignment: CDR1 SGHAT and CDR2 FQNNGV. This chain's CDR3 is CASRKSDRGRDEQYF. The CDR3 nucleotides are TGTGCCAGCAGAAAAAGTGACAGGGGGCGCGACGAGCAGTACTTC.

This chain links TRBV5-1 with TRBJ2-7; D call uncertain. CDR1 and CDR2 (germline): SGHRS, YFSETQ. This CDR3 is built from 12 residues. The germline V and J ends were trimmed by 4 bases and 0 bases, with 5 bases remaining between them. CDR3 coding DNA: TGCGCCAGCAGCGTTAACTCCTACGAGCAGTACTTC. This encodes CASSVNSYEQYF.

This clonotype was picked up a small number of times. CDR3 sequence: CASSPRGANTGELFF. The CDR3 DNA reads as TGTGCCAGCAGCCCTCGAGGGGCCAACACCGGGGAGCTGTTTTTT. The V call is TRBV28, the J call TRBJ2-2, with D perhaps given as TRBD1 or TRBD2 (5 bases each). The germline V gene has CDR1 MDHEN and CDR2 SYDVKM. This CDR3 has 15 amino acids. Trimming left V 6 bases short and J 2 bases short, with 13 bases between. The whole variable domain, remainder taken from reference TRBV28 and TRBJ2-2, is DVKVTQSSRYLVKRTGEKVFLECVQDMDHENMFWYRQDPGLGLRLIYFSYDVKMKEKGDIPEGYSVSREKKERFSLILESASTNQTSMYLCASSPRGANTGELFFGEGSRLTVL.

The chain links TRBV12-3 or TRBV12-4 to TRBJ2-2; 9 nucleotides match TRBD1. The trim removed 6 bases at V and 5 bases at J, leaving 10 bases unmatched. The CDR3 runs 16 residues. CDR3 DNA: TGTGCCAGCAGGGTCAACCGGGACAGGGCTACCGGGGAGCTGTTTTTT. It is translated as CASRVNRDRATGELFF.

This clonotype has at least ten counts. The chain couples TRBV24-1 to TRBJ1-2; TRBD1 matches at 10 bases. The V gene end was trimmed by 4 bases and the J gene end by 9 bases; junction bases not matched to a gene: 10. CDR1 and CDR2 from the germline V gene are KGHDR and SFDVKD. The CDR3 loop spans 15 amino acids. The CDR3 region has the DNA TGTGCCACCAGTGAAACCGGGACAGGGGAAGATTGCTACACCTTC. Residues: CATSETGTGEDCYTF.

This clonotype has a count of ten or more. The genes are TRBV12-3 or TRBV12-4 and TRBJ2-1; 7 bases are shared with TRBD2. V lost 3 bases, J lost 4 bases, and 6 bases stayed unmatched. The CDR3 extends over 15 amino acids. CDR3 nucleotide sequence: TGTGCCAGCAGTTTCACGTCTAGCGGATACAATGAGCAGTTCTTC. Residues: CASSFTSSGYNEQFF.

The table lists this clonotype with a few counts. The chain is built from TRBV29-1 and TRBJ1-1; tentatively, D is TRBD1 (5 bases). V lost 5 bases, J lost 5 bases, and 21 bases lay in between. The CDR3 sequence is 15 residues long. Germline CDR1 reads SQVTM; CDR2 reads ANQGSEA. DNA of the CDR3: TGCAGCGTTACCGGGACGGCCGGGCTAGGAACTGAAGCTTTCTTT. This translates into CSVTGTAGLGTEAFF. The full variable domain, rest sourced from reference TRBV29-1 and TRBJ1-1, is SAVISQKPSRDICQRGTSLTIQCQVDSQVTMMFWYRQQPGQSLTLIATANQGSEATYESGFVIDKFPISRPNLTFSTLTVSNMSPEDSSIYLCSVTGTAGLGTEAFFGQGTRLTVV.

This clonotype came up many times. In DNA form, the CDR3 reads TGCAGCGCCGGGGAGGCGAGGACTGAAGCTTTCTTT. The encoded protein is CSAGEARTEAFF. The rearrangement links TRBV29-1 to TRBJ1-1, with unresolved D. Looked up from germline, CDR1 is SQVTM and CDR2 is ANQGSEA. Trimming shortened V by 7 bases and J by 5 bases, and 14 bases separated the two germline ends. The CDR3 extends over 12 amino acids.

This rearrangement joins TRBV18 to TRBJ2-4; a possible D gene is TRBD2 (7 bases). Trimming removed 3 bases at V and 0 bases at J, with 27 bases between. The CDR3 has 21 residues. Germline values: CDR1 KGHSH, CDR2 LQKENI. The CDR3 nucleotides read TGTGCCAGCTCACCTCTACTCGCCTCCACAACAGGGAGGGGAGCCAAAAACATTCAGTACTTC. Amino acids: CASSPLLASTTGRGAKNIQYF.

This clonotype was detected a few times. V usage is TRBV5-4 and J usage is TRBJ1-1; D remains unclear. The V gene lost 1 base and the J gene lost 3 bases, with 7 bases spanning the gap. The CDR3 contains 13 residues. Germline V gene lookup returns CDR1 SGHNT and CDR2 YYREEE (reference sequence). The CDR3 region has the DNA TGTGCCAGCAGCTTGCAATCGGACACTGAAGCTTTCTTT. It codes for CASSLQSDTEAFF.

The J gene is TRBJ2-7, the V gene TRBV7-9; tentative D call: TRBD1 (5 bases). V was pared by 5 bases and J by 0 bases, with 17 bases between. Germline V CDR1 and CDR2: SEHNR, FQNEAQ (reference sequence). This CDR3 region has 16 residues. In nucleotides, the CDR3 is TGTGCCAGCAGCCCAAGGGGCAGCGTACCCTCCTACGAGCAGTACTTC. Its protein product is CASSPRGSVPSYEQYF.

In this sample, this clonotype turned up a few times. This sequence joins TRBV18 and TRBJ2-3; no clear D gene. The CDR3 consists of 15 residues. The V end was cut by 0 bases, the J end by 2 bases, with 9 bases between. The germline CDR1 and CDR2 sequences are KGHSH and LQKENI. The CDR3 region has the DNA TGTGCCAGCTCACCACCGTCTGCGATCACAGATACGCAGTATTTT. Its translation: CASSPPSAITDTQYF.

This chain joins TRBV25-1 and TRBJ2-3, with a weak D call TRBD1 (6 bases). From germline, CDR1 is MGHDK and CDR2 SYGVNS. This CDR3 has 16 amino acids. Trimming shortened V by 2 bases and J by 3 bases, and 15 bases separated the two germline ends. The CDR3 spells CASSEGLGAGTDTQYF. Here the CDR3 DNA reads TGTGCCAGCAGTGAAGGTCTGGGGGCCGGGACAGATACGCAGTATTTT.